Sequencing of this T cell receptor beta chain was carried out in a study of shared T cell receptors in the human thymus. Germline V gene sequence: CDR1 SGHVS, CDR2 FNYEAQ. The V end was cut by 2 bases, the J end by 3 bases, with 13 bases between. CDR3 length: 15 amino acids. Sequenced by immunoSEQ multiplex PCR; TCRdb stores in-frame clones only, minus some. The table has hundreds of thousands of clones, around 87% seen once. These data were also filed under a second study, of human thymus T cells.

Sequencing input: thymocytes. This TCR derives from a boy less than two years old with a congenital heart defect. V and J are TRBV7-6 and TRBJ1-1; D gene ambiguous. CDR3 sequence (DNA): TGTGCCAGCAGCTTATTGGGCAGCCCAGACACTGAAGCTTTCTTT. Translation gives CASSLLGSPDTEAFF.